This TCR beta chain was documented in a study of CD8 T cells in Susac syndrome. On the study more broadly: Patients with Susac syndrome, at blood draw, were therapy-naive, on corticosteroids, or on intravenous immunoglobulin alone.

CDR1 and CDR2 (germline): MNHEY, SVGAGI. The length of the CDR3 is 13 residues. V was pared by 0 bases and J by 4 bases, with 3 bases between. Random hexamers were used to reverse transcribe the RNA input (about 0.45 to 1 ug). immunoSEQ multiplex PCR amplified TCR beta CDR3 across 54 Vbeta, 13 Jbeta. TCRdb re-derived calls from the immunoSEQ multiplex PCR reads in MiXCR, one entry per CDR3 protein. Of around 100,000 distinct CDR3 sequences listed, 95% are singletons. The sequence was collected from a human donor with Susac syndrome. Specimen: CD8+ T cells from PBMCs. The V call is TRBV6-5, the J call TRBJ2-2; D gene unclear. CDR3 region: CASSYSSTGELFF. In nucleotides, the CDR3 is TGTGCCAGCAGTTACTCAAGCACCGGGGAGCTGTTTTTT.